The clone carrying this T cell receptor beta chain occurred many times. These data come from a study of T-cell reconstitution after alpha-beta-depleted transplantation in children. Preparation of the TCRbeta library was carried out with unique molecular identifiers. Each CDR3 protein is one row after TCRdb ran MiXCR on the PCR reads. Of 640,000 or so distinct CDR3 sequences listed, around 16% are singletons. The TCR sequence derives from a human donor who donated a stem cell graft to a child with acute myeloid leukemia. The input for sequencing was PBMCs from the stem cell graft donor, taken from the stem cell graft.

The CDR3 spells CASSSSHTEAFF. The DNA for the CDR3 is TGTGCCAGCAGTTCCAGTCACACTGAAGCTTTCTTT. This rearrangement joins TRBV28 to TRBJ1-1, with D uncertain. V lost 4 bases and J lost 3, with 6 bases in between. The CDR3 extends over 12 amino acids. The germline CDR1 and CDR2 sequences are MDHEN and SYDVKM.